This T cell receptor (beta chain) was recorded in a study of shared clonotypes between healthy human individuals. Study-level results: Sequencing depth was expected to influence donor clonotype sharing.

Sequenced by immunoSEQ multiplex PCR; TCRdb stores in-frame clones only, minus some. The sample holds around 2.5 million clones, roughly 93% seen once. Germline V gene data show CDR1 as SGHVS and CDR2 as FNYEAQ. V lost 7 bases and J 6 bases, leaving 15 bases between the germline ends. The CDR3 extends over 14 amino acids. This clone appeared a single time. The antigen is not known. Material: naive CD4+ T cells from PBMCs. Indicated subset: CD45RA+ positively selected. V gene TRBV7-6 combines with J gene TRBJ2-2, with no clear D. The receptor was isolated from a man between 18 and 29 years old in good health. Some clones in this sample may be carry-over from other donors' samples. The CDR3 DNA is TGTGCCAGCACCGAAAGCCCACACGCCGGGGAGCTGTTTTTT. It is translated as CASTESPHAGELFF.